Shown below are 25 T cell receptor beta chains from a single sample sequenced in a study of cytomegalovirus exposure and HLA in healthy donors. With 60 Vbeta and 13 Jbeta primers, the PCR was carried out. The assay was immunoSEQ multiplex PCR, and TCRdb's table has in-frame clones only and misses some. The sample consists of 75,000 to 100,000 clones, approximately 79% of them appearing once. What was sequenced was PBMCs. The receptor set was obtained from a male donor in good health and CMV-seronegative.

The chain has TRBV7-6 and TRBJ1-1, with D perhaps TRBD1 (6 bases). V was cut by 5 bases and J by 11 bases, with 12 bases left in between. The CDR3 length is 11 residues. The germline CDR1 and CDR2 sequences are SGHVS and FNYEAQ. CDR3 in DNA: TGTGCCAGCAGCGGGGGCCTAGGGGCTTTCTTT. This sequence encodes CASSGGLGAFF.

V is TRBV5-4 and J is TRBJ2-7, with a tentative D call TRBD1 (6 bases). Germline V lookup: CDR1 SGHNT, CDR2 YYREEE (reference sequence). This CDR3 contains 15 residues. V lost 1 base to trimming and J lost 5 bases, with 16 bases between them. In DNA, the CDR3 is TGTGCCAGCAGCTTGCTACAGGGATCCGCTAACGAGCAGTACTTC. Its translation: CASSLLQGSANEQYF.

This clone was observed a handful of times. V usage is TRBV6-5 and J usage is TRBJ2-7; a possible D gene is TRBD2 (5 bases). The CDR3 is 13 amino acids. Germline CDR1 and CDR2: MNHEY and SVGAGI. The germline V and J ends were trimmed by 2 bases and 5 bases, with 10 bases remaining between them. Here the CDR3 reads CASSYHTRDEQYF. DNA for the CDR3: TGTGCCAGCAGTTACCATACTAGAGACGAGCAGTACTTC.

The table lists this clone with a few counts. The gene calls are TRBV5-1 and TRBJ1-3; D perhaps matches TRBD1 (5 bases). The CDR3 spans 17 residues. V was shortened by 2 bases and J by 0 bases, with 15 bases between the two germline ends. Germline CDR1 and CDR2: SGHRS and YFSETQ. This CDR3 is CASSLFTGTSSGNTIYF. The CDR3 nucleotides read TGCGCCAGCAGCTTATTCACAGGAACATCCTCTGGAAACACCATATATTTT. Full variable domain (outside the CDR3, taken from reference TRBV5-1 and TRBJ1-3): KAGVTQTPRYLIKTRGQQVTLSCSPISGHRSVSWYQQTPGQGLQFLFEYFSETQRNKGNFPGRFSGRQFSNSRSEMNVSTLELGDSALYLCASSLFTGTSSGNTIYFGEGSWLTVV.

The chain recombines TRBV27 with TRBJ2-1, with a tentative D call TRBD2 (5 bases). V lost 2 bases and J lost 1, with 21 bases in between. CDR1 and CDR2 (germline): MNHEY, SMNVEV (reference sequence). This CDR3 spans 19 amino acids. This chain's CDR3 is CASSLGQNLLGGSYNEQFF. The CDR3 coding sequence is TGTGCCAGCAGTTTAGGCCAGAATCTACTAGGAGGATCCTACAATGAGCAGTTCTTC.

The CDR3 bases are TGCGCCAGCAGCCAAGACCCAGGGCCTAATCAGCCCCAGCATTTT. Translated, it gives CASSQDPGPNQPQHF. The chain combines TRBV4-1 with TRBJ1-5, with D maybe TRBD1 (5 bases). Germline V gene lookup returns CDR1 MGHRA and CDR2 YSYEKL. This CDR3 has 15 residues. V shed 0 bases and J shed 4 bases, with 10 bases lying between them.

V usage is TRBV28 and J usage is TRBJ2-2; 9 positions match TRBD1. The CDR3 loop spans 17 amino acids. V shed 5 bases, J shed 3 bases, and the junction held 10 bases outside the gene matches. Germline lookup yields CDR1 MDHEN and CDR2 SYDVKM. DNA of the CDR3: TGTGCCAGCAGTCCCCCGCGACAGGGGGTGTACACCGGGGAGCTGTTTTTT. Its translation is CASSPPRQGVYTGELFF.

As concerns this clone: The same CDR3 also results from other DNA sequences found in this sample. The chain uses TRBV9 and TRBJ1-2, with D possibly being TRBD1 (5 bases). Looked up from germline, CDR1 is SGDLS and CDR2 is YYNGEE. CDR3 size: 13 residues. Deletions cut 0 bases from V and 4 bases from J, with 7 bases between. The CDR3 spells CASSVGQGYGYTF. CDR3 nucleotides: TGTGCCAGCAGCGTAGGGCAGGGCTATGGCTACACCTTC.

The table lists this clone with a few counts. The rearrangement uses TRBV9 and TRBJ1-4, with D perhaps matching TRBD1 (6 bases). V shed 1 base and J shed 3 bases, with 10 bases lying between them. The CDR3 is made up of 15 amino acids. The germline CDR1 and CDR2 sequences are SGDLS and YYNGEE. DNA of the CDR3: TGTGCCAGCAGCGTAACAGGGAAGGCTAATGAAAAACTGTTTTTT. Translating gives CASSVTGKANEKLFF.

This clone turned up a few times. The chain has TRBV28 and TRBJ1-5; D may be TRBD1 (6 bases). V lost 11 bases to trimming and J lost 4 bases, with 18 bases between them. This CDR3 is built from 14 residues. The germline V gene encodes CDR1 MDHEN and CDR2 SYDVKM. Here the CDR3 reads CAALGGGLNQPQHF. The CDR3 DNA follows: TGTGCCGCCCTAGGGGGGGGATTAAATCAGCCCCAGCATTTT.

CDR3 protein: CASSLSSGRAYNEQFF. CDR3 DNA sequence: TGTGCCAGCAGCTTAAGTAGCGGGAGGGCCTACAATGAGCAGTTCTTC. The V and J genes are TRBV7-3 and TRBJ2-1; 11 nucleotides align to TRBD2. The V gene end was trimmed by 1 base and the J gene end by 2 bases; junction bases not matched to a gene: 1. CDR3 length equals 16 residues. Germline values: CDR1 SGHTA, CDR2 FQGTGA.

Only one count was recorded for this clone. The rearrangement joins TRBV5-6 to TRBJ2-1, with 10 bases aligning to TRBD2. The junction had 11 bases not matched to a gene; V was cut back by 0 bases and J by 8 bases. The CDR3 consists of 17 residues. The germline V gene has CDR1 SGHDT and CDR2 YYEEEE. As DNA, the CDR3 is TGTGCCAGCAGCTTGGTCGTAGCGGGGGGTTTACAGGATGAGCAGTTCTTC. This encodes CASSLVVAGGLQDEQFF. The whole variable domain, remainder taken from reference TRBV5-6 and TRBJ2-1, is DAGVTQSPTHLIKTRGQQVTLRCSPKSGHDTVSWYQQALGQGPQFIFQYYEEEERQRGNFPDRFSGHQFPNYSSELNVNALLLGDSALYLCASSLVVAGGLQDEQFFGPGTRLTVL.

The chain links TRBV27 to TRBJ1-5; tentatively, D is TRBD1 (6 bases). In germline, CDR1 is MNHEY, CDR2 SMNVEV (reference sequence). The V and J ends lost 1 base and 1 base respectively, with 14 bases between them. This CDR3 has 17 amino acids. The CDR3 here is CASSLLGGAGSNQPQHF. CDR3 coding DNA: TGTGCCAGCAGTTTATTGGGGGGGGCGGGGAGCAATCAGCCCCAGCATTTT.

This clone showed up just a few times. Additional DNA sequences in this sample encode the identical CDR3. The V and J genes are TRBV6-4 and TRBJ2-1; 12 bases align to TRBD2. The CDR3 has 15 residues. Germline V gene sequence: CDR1 MRHNA, CDR2 SNTAGT. After removal of 4 bases from V and 4 bases from J, the junction contained 2 bases not matched to a gene. CDR3 nucleotide sequence: TGTGCCAGCAGTGCCGGGACTAGCGGGTACAATGAGCAGTTCTTC. Protein: CASSAGTSGYNEQFF.

This clone was counted only a few times. The chain is built from TRBV15 and TRBJ1-6; D perhaps matches TRBD1 (5 bases). Germline V gene lookup returns CDR1 LNHNV and CDR2 YYDKDF (reference sequence). The CDR3 is 16 residues long. Trimming pared 3 bases from V and 7 bases from J, leaving 16 bases between. The CDR3 loop reads CATSSFPGLTNSPLHF. The CDR3 nucleotides read TGTGCCACCAGCAGTTTCCCGGGACTGACAAATTCACCCCTCCACTTT.

V and J are TRBV7-6 and TRBJ1-2; 8 nucleotides align to TRBD1. This CDR3 has 13 amino acids. V was pared by 5 bases and J by 7 bases, with 6 bases of the junction left unmatched. From germline, CDR1 is SGHVS and CDR2 FNYEAQ. The CDR3 loop reads CASSPRQGSGYTF. CDR3 coding DNA: TGTGCCAGCAGCCCAAGACAGGGGTCTGGCTACACCTTC.

In its sample, this clone was seen a few times. The chain couples TRBV2 to TRBJ1-5, with TRBD1 identical over 8 bases. Germline trimming cut 8 bases from V and 2 bases from J; bases unmatched to any gene: 2. Germline V gene lookup returns CDR1 SNHLY and CDR2 FYNNEI. The CDR3 has 13 residues. CDR3 region: CASQGQGNQPQHF. CDR3 sequence (DNA): TGTGCCAGCCAGGGACAGGGCAATCAGCCCCAGCATTTT.

The chain joins TRBV6-5 to TRBJ2-1, with D possibly matching TRBD1 (5 bases). This CDR3 is built from 15 residues. The V and J ends lost 6 bases and 2 bases respectively, with 14 bases between them. Looked up from germline, CDR1 is MNHEY and CDR2 is SVGAGI. CDR3 loop: CASRQDKGAYNEQFF. In DNA form, the CDR3 reads TGTGCCAGCAGGCAAGATAAAGGGGCCTACAATGAGCAGTTCTTC.

The gene calls are TRBV27 and TRBJ2-7, with TRBD1 identical over 8 bases. This CDR3 region has 16 residues. Per germline, CDR1 MNHEY and CDR2 SMNVEV (reference sequence). Trimming removed 1 base from V and 4 bases from J; junction bases left unmatched: 9. Here the CDR3 reads CASSLLSPTGAYEQYF. In DNA, the CDR3 is TGTGCCAGCAGTTTATTATCCCCGACAGGGGCTTACGAGCAGTACTTC.

The V and J genes are TRBV28 and TRBJ2-5, with D uncertain. This CDR3 is 14 amino acids long. The germline CDR1 and CDR2 sequences are MDHEN and SYDVKM. Trimming took off 3 bases at V and 0 bases at J, with 8 bases between the two ends. CDR3 amino acids: CASSFVTDQETQYF. The CDR3 nucleotides read TGTGCCAGCAGTTTTGTAACGGACCAAGAGACCCAGTACTTC.

Turning to this clone: Other DNA variants within this sample encode the same CDR3. The chain joins TRBV11-3 to TRBJ2-5; TRBD1 matches at 12 bases. In germline, CDR1 is SGHNT, CDR2 YENEEA. The CDR3 loop spans 15 amino acids. V trimming: 5 bases; J trimming: 5 bases; junction bases outside the gene matches: 6. In DNA form, the CDR3 reads TGTGCCAGCAGCGGGGGACAGGGGGCTGGTGAGACCCAGTACTTC. This sequence encodes CASSGGQGAGETQYF. The full variable domain, completed using reference TRBV11-3 and TRBJ2-5, is EAGVVQSPRYKIIEKKQPVAFWCNPISGHNTLYWYLQNLGQGPELLIRYENEEAVDDSQLPKDRFSAERLKGVDSTLKIQPAELGDSAVYLCASSGGQGAGETQYFGPGTRLLVL.

V usage is TRBV30 and J usage is TRBJ2-2; unclear D gene. There are 12 residues in the CDR3. The V and J ends lost 5 bases and 3 bases respectively, with 7 bases between them. The germline gives CDR1 GTSNPN, CDR2 SVGIG (reference sequence). The CDR3 spells CAWYSDTGELFF. CDR3 sequence (DNA): TGTGCCTGGTACTCCGACACCGGGGAGCTGTTTTTT.

V and J are TRBV7-2 and TRBJ2-1; 8 bases map to TRBD1. V was clipped by 1 base and J by 4 bases; unmatched bases: 6. The CDR3 has 16 residues. Germline lookup yields CDR1 SGHTA and CDR2 FQGNSA. This chain's CDR3 is CASSLVGQGAYNEQFF. CDR3 coding DNA: TGTGCCAGCAGCTTAGTAGGGCAGGGGGCTTACAATGAGCAGTTCTTC.

This sequence joins TRBV29-1 and TRBJ1-5, with a weak D call TRBD1 (5 bases). Germline CDR1 is SQVTM and CDR2 is ANQGSEA. V was clipped by 4 bases and J by 0 bases, with 10 bases between them. The CDR3 consists of 14 residues. Written as DNA, the CDR3 is TGCAGCGTTGCGGTCCAGGGTAGCAATCAGCCCCAGCATTTT. Translation: CSVAVQGSNQPQHF.

The chain recombines TRBV30 with TRBJ2-4, with 14 bases matching TRBD2. The ends lost 8 bases at V and 4 bases at J; junction bases unmatched: 4. The CDR3 extends over 14 amino acids. Germline CDR1 GTSNPN, CDR2 SVGIG (reference sequence). The DNA for the CDR3 is TGTGCCGGTGGGACTAGCGGGGGTAAAAACATTCAGTACTTC. Translation: CAGGTSGGKNIQYF.